Listed here is a single TCR beta chain. Its antigen is still unknown. There are 15 residues in the CDR3. The V end lost 4 bases, the J end lost 1 base, and 12 bases lay between the germline ends. Per germline, CDR1 SGHAT and CDR2 FQNNGV. This record comes from a study of identical twins. Whole-study results and caveats: Weaker excess twin sharing was observed in beta out-of-frame sequences. Modelling approaches yielded underestimates of out-of-frame TCR alpha sharing between monozygotic twins.

Healthy Caucasians alone served as donors. The cDNA had a unique molecular identifier and a template-switch universal primer site. TCRdb reprocessed the 5' RACE reads with MiXCR, giving one entry per CDR3 protein. In the table there are about 200,000 distinct CDR3 sequences, approximately 10% of which are singletons. This TCR derives from a man between 45 and 60 years old in good health. Source material: memory T cells sorted from blood. The rearrangement uses TRBV11-2 and TRBJ2-3; D possibly corresponds to TRBD2 (6 bases). The CDR3 reads CASSYPGTGTDTQYF. The DNA for the CDR3 is TGTGCCAGCAGCTACCCCGGGACTGGCACAGATACGCAGTATTTT.